The 23 T cell receptor beta chains reported below all come from one sample, sequenced in a study of blood T cell repertoires in COVID-19. Sequenced by immunoSEQ multiplex PCR; TCRdb stores in-frame clones only, minus some. The table records under 130,000 clones, around 85% of them present only once. The sample was peripheral blood. The receptors were sampled from a man between 65 and 80 years old with active or convalescent COVID-19.

The chain carries TRBV5-6 and TRBJ2-7, with a weak D call TRBD1 (6 bases). CDR3 length: 14 residues. The germline V gene encodes CDR1 SGHDT and CDR2 YYEEEE. With 0 bases removed from V and 4 bases from J, the gap between germline ends came to 11 bases. CDR3 in amino acids: CASSLAAGQYEQYF. The CDR3 bases are TGTGCCAGCAGCTTGGCCGCTGGACAGTACGAGCAGTACTTC.

The rearrangement joins TRBV27 to TRBJ1-6; TRBD1 aligns across 8 bases. CDR1 and CDR2 (germline): MNHEY, SMNVEV (reference sequence). The V gene end was trimmed by 3 bases and the J gene end by 5 bases; junction bases not matched to a gene: 9. The CDR3 is 17 amino acids. DNA of the CDR3: TGTGCCAGCAGTTTGCGCCAGGGACAGGTGAATAATTCACCCCTCCACTTT. Protein product: CASSLRQGQVNNSPLHF.

V is TRBV29-1 and J is TRBJ2-5, with D possibly being TRBD1 (6 bases). Germline V CDR1 and CDR2: SQVTM, ANQGSEA. Trimming stripped 5 bases from V and 1 base from J, with 14 bases between. CDR3 size: 14 residues. The chain's CDR3 is CSVPPGQPQETQYF. CDR3 sequence (DNA): TGCAGCGTTCCCCCGGGACAACCCCAAGAGACCCAGTACTTC.

This chain links TRBV5-5 with TRBJ2-7; the match to TRBD1 covers 7 bases. Germline assignment: CDR1 SGHKS and CDR2 YYEKEE (reference sequence). This CDR3 has 14 residues. The J segment lost 2 bases and the V segment lost 1 base, leaving 3 bases of the junction unmatched. The CDR3 reads CASSLRDSPYEQYF. The DNA for the CDR3 is TGTGCCAGCAGCTTGAGGGACAGCCCCTACGAGCAGTACTTC.

CDR3 region: CASSPGLAGGGDTQYF. The CDR3 DNA follows: TGTGCCAGCAGCCCTGGACTAGCGGGAGGGGGAGATACGCAGTATTTT. This chain joins TRBV9 and TRBJ2-3, with 15 bases aligning to TRBD2. With 4 bases clipped from V and 5 bases from J, the junction kept 5 bases outside the gene matches. There are 16 residues in the CDR3. Germline values: CDR1 SGDLS, CDR2 YYNGEE.

This rearrangement joins TRBV7-9 to TRBJ1-2; no clear D. The CDR3 contains 14 residues. CDR1 SEHNR and CDR2 FQNEAQ come from the germline V gene (reference sequence). The V end lost 5 bases, the J end lost 2 bases, and 12 bases lay between the germline ends. CDR3: CASSETTGNYGYTF. Here the CDR3 DNA reads TGTGCCAGCAGCGAAACAACGGGGAACTATGGCTACACCTTC.

This clone was found a few times. This chain uses TRBV6-5 with TRBJ2-2, with D unclear. Trimming took 8 bases from V and 4 from J, leaving 8 bases between them. This CDR3 contains 12 residues. Germline CDR1 reads MNHEY; CDR2 reads SVGAGI. CDR3 residues: CASWPGTGELFF. CDR3 DNA: TGTGCCAGCTGGCCGGGCACCGGGGAGCTGTTTTTT.

In DNA, the CDR3 is TGTGCCAGCAGCTCCCAACTGATCGGTGAAAAACTGTTTTTT. Its translation: CASSSQLIGEKLFF. The chain joins TRBV27 to TRBJ1-4; D remains unclear. The CDR3 sequence is 14 residues long. From germline, CDR1 is MNHEY and CDR2 SMNVEV (reference sequence). Trimming cost V 6 bases and J 7 bases, with 15 bases left between them. The full variable domain, completed using reference TRBV27 and TRBJ1-4, is EAQVTQNPRYLITVTGKKLTVTCSQNMNHEYMSWYRQDPGLGLRQIYYSMNVEVTDKGDVPEGYKVSRKEKRNFPLILESPSPNQTSLYFCASSSQLIGEKLFFGSGTQLSVL.

The V gene is TRBV9, the J gene TRBJ2-1, with 7 positions matching TRBD2. This CDR3 has 14 amino acids. V lost 0 bases, J lost 5 bases, and 2 bases stayed unmatched. In germline, CDR1 is SGDLS, CDR2 YYNGEE. The CDR3 is CASSVAGGDNEQFF. In DNA, the CDR3 is TGTGCCAGCAGCGTAGCTGGGGGGGACAATGAGCAGTTCTTC.

J is TRBJ2-3 and V is TRBV9; 7 bases agree with TRBD1. The ends lost 0 bases at V and 0 bases at J; junction bases unmatched: 4. The germline V gene encodes CDR1 SGDLS and CDR2 YYNGEE. The CDR3 length is 16 residues. CDR3 sequence (DNA): TGTGCCAGCAGCGTAGTAGGGGACAGAAGCACAGATACGCAGTATTTT. Residues: CASSVVGDRSTDTQYF.

The V and J genes are TRBV7-9 and TRBJ1-2; 9 bases agree with TRBD1. Germline V gene data show CDR1 as SEHNR and CDR2 as FQNEAQ (reference sequence). This CDR3 contains 13 residues. Trimming cost V 5 bases and J 8 bases; bases outside gene matches: 6. The CDR3 loop reads CASSVGTGRGYTF. Written as DNA, the CDR3 is TGTGCCAGCAGCGTCGGGACAGGGCGAGGCTACACCTTC.

V usage is TRBV28 and J usage is TRBJ1-6, with 8 bases aligning to TRBD1. V shed 5 bases, J shed 9 bases, and the junction held 9 bases outside the gene matches. CDR3 length equals 15 residues. Germline V gives CDR1 MDHEN, CDR2 SYDVKM. Written as DNA, the CDR3 is TGTGCCAGCAGTCCACTGGGACAGGTTGGTTCACCCCTCCACTTT. Translating gives CASSPLGQVGSPLHF.

The genes are TRBV10-3 and TRBJ1-4; 7 bases fit TRBD1. Germline assignment: CDR1 ENHRY and CDR2 SYGVKD. V lost 4 bases and J lost 5; bases outside the gene matches: 4. The CDR3 covers 14 residues. The CDR3 sequence is CAISGDSGNEKLFF. In nucleotides, the CDR3 is TGTGCCATCAGTGGGGACAGTGGGAATGAAAAACTGTTTTTT.

The V and J genes are TRBV15 and TRBJ1-5; TRBD1 matches 8 bases. After removal of 0 bases from V and 6 bases from J, the junction contained 10 bases not matched to a gene. The CDR3 totals 17 residues. The germline gives CDR1 LNHNV, CDR2 YYDKDF (reference sequence). CDR3 nucleotide sequence: TGTGCCACCAGCAGAGATTCGACGTCAGGGGGCCGTCAGCCCCAGCATTTT. Amino acids: CATSRDSTSGGRQPQHF.

This clone was observed a single time. CDR3 coding DNA: TGTGCCAGCAGCCAAACTCAGGGGCGAAGTGAAGCTTTCTTT. Amino acids: CASSQTQGRSEAFF. This chain joins TRBV4-2 and TRBJ1-1, with D possibly TRBD1 on 6 matching bases. Germline V gene lookup returns CDR1 LGHNA and CDR2 YNFKEQ. Deletions cut 2 bases from V and 7 bases from J, with 14 bases between. The CDR3 has 14 amino acids.

The chain couples TRBV5-4 to TRBJ2-1, with D perhaps TRBD2 (7 bases). The length of the CDR3 is 16 residues. CDR1 is SGHNT and CDR2 is YYREEE in the germline V gene (reference sequence). Trimming took 1 base from V and 3 from J, leaving 14 bases between them. The CDR3 nucleotides are TGTGCCAGCAGCTTGCAACGGGGGGCTCTCTACAATGAGCAGTTCTTC. Protein sequence: CASSLQRGALYNEQFF. Drawing the rest from reference TRBV5-4 and TRBJ2-1, the complete variable domain is ETGVTQSPTHLIKTRGQQVTLRCSSQSGHNTVSWYQQALGQGPQFIFQYYREEENGRGNFPPRFSGLQFPNYSSELNVNALELDDSALYLCASSLQRGALYNEQFFGPGTRLTVL.

The sample holds one count of this clone. The chain recombines TRBV9 with TRBJ1-2, with D tentatively TRBD1 (5 bases). The CDR3 totals 15 residues. Per the germline V gene, CDR1 is SGDLS and CDR2 is YYNGEE. Trimming removed 1 base at V and 0 bases at J, with 10 bases between. CDR3 sequence reads: CASSVWGETNYGYTF. The CDR3 DNA reads as TGTGCCAGCAGCGTATGGGGGGAGACTAACTATGGCTACACCTTC.

This chain uses TRBV10-3 with TRBJ1-4; D not certain. Per the germline V gene, CDR1 is ENHRY and CDR2 is SYGVKD. V was cut by 4 bases and J by 3 bases, with 12 bases left in between. This CDR3 region has 15 residues. The CDR3 loop reads CAISAYSTPNEKLFF. Here the CDR3 DNA reads TGTGCCATCAGTGCCTACAGCACCCCTAATGAAAAACTGTTTTTT.

A few counts support this clone. The CDR3 sequence is CASSLERDNEQFF. The CDR3 region has the DNA TGCGCCAGCAGCTTGGAGCGGGACAATGAGCAGTTCTTC. The chain links TRBV5-1 to TRBJ2-1, with D tentatively TRBD2 (6 bases). Deletions cut 0 bases from V and 5 bases from J, with 6 bases between. CDR1 is SGHRS, CDR2 YFSETQ, per germline. The CDR3 loop spans 13 amino acids.

This clone appeared once. The genes are TRBV19 and TRBJ1-1; D is uncertain. V was cut by 6 bases and J by 1 base, with 12 bases left in between. This CDR3 is built from 14 residues. Germline values: CDR1 LNHDA, CDR2 SQIVND (reference sequence). Here the CDR3 reads CASSFSAANTEAFF. The CDR3 region has the DNA TGTGCCAGTAGCTTTTCGGCGGCGAACACTGAAGCTTTCTTT.

This chain connects TRBV6-5 to TRBJ1-2; TRBD1 aligns across 8 bases. In germline, CDR1 is MNHEY, CDR2 SVGAGI. V lost 6 bases, J lost 3 bases, and 3 bases stayed unmatched. This CDR3 is built from 13 residues. The CDR3: CASSPTGDYGYTF. CDR3 bases: TGTGCCAGCAGCCCGACAGGGGACTATGGCTACACCTTC.

The chain joins TRBV12-3 or TRBV12-4 to TRBJ1-1; tentatively, D is TRBD1 (5 bases). The CDR3 extends over 12 amino acids. V lost 6 bases to trimming and J lost 6 bases, with 11 bases between them. CDR3 nucleotides: TGTGCCAGCAGCGAACAGGCCTCTGAAGCTTTCTTT. This codes for CASSEQASEAFF.

This clone has only a few counts. This sequence joins TRBV13 and TRBJ2-5; 7 nucleotides agree with TRBD1. This CDR3 region has 14 residues. The germline V gene encodes CDR1 PRHDT and CDR2 FYEKMQ (reference sequence). With 6 bases clipped from V and 2 bases from J, the junction kept 6 bases outside the gene matches. Here the CDR3 reads CASSPAGGQETQYF. The CDR3 nucleotides read TGTGCCAGCAGTCCCGCAGGGGGACAAGAGACCCAGTACTTC.